Following are 18 T cell receptor beta chains from one sample sequenced in a study of blood T cell repertoires in COVID-19. The repertoire was sequenced with immunoSEQ multiplex PCR; TCRdb's copy has only in-frame clones and lacks some. The sample shows more than 120,000 clones, roughly 80% of them seen only once. Material for sequencing was peripheral blood. These TCRs come from a human donor in a cohort sampled during active COVID-19.

The chain combines TRBV6-6 with TRBJ2-7; 10 nucleotides agree with TRBD2. This CDR3 comprises 14 residues. V lost 5 bases and J lost 0; bases outside the gene matches: 1. CDR1 and CDR2 (germline): MNHNY, SVGAGI (reference sequence). CDR3 protein: CASSGTSVSYEQYV. In nucleotides, the CDR3 is TGTGCCAGCAGTGGGACTAGCGTCTCCTACGAGCAGTACGTC.

This clone showed up just once. The gene calls are TRBV12-3 or TRBV12-4 and TRBJ1-2, with a possible D match to TRBD1 (5 bases). The CDR3 totals 13 residues. Trimming took 3 bases from V and 8 from J, leaving 13 bases between them. The CDR3 is CASSFLGWGGYTF. CDR3 coding DNA: TGTGCCAGCAGTTTCTTGGGGTGGGGCGGCTACACCTTC.

The rearrangement uses TRBV2 and TRBJ2-2; weak D call: TRBD1 (5 bases). V lost 11 bases and J lost 1, with 20 bases in between. From germline, CDR1 is SNHLY and CDR2 FYNNEI. This CDR3 contains 16 residues. The CDR3 spells CASQLGPAKNTGELFF. The CDR3 nucleotides are TGTGCCTCCCAATTGGGGCCGGCCAAGAACACCGGGGAGCTGTTTTTT.

The chain carries TRBV19 and TRBJ2-1, with 11 bases lining up with TRBD2. In germline, CDR1 is LNHDA, CDR2 SQIVND (reference sequence). The ends lost 7 bases at V and 8 bases at J; junction bases unmatched: 13. The CDR3 runs 16 residues. The CDR3 coding sequence is TGTGCCAGTACCAAAGCGACTAGCGGGAATTCCGATGAGCAGTTCTTC. Encoded protein: CASTKATSGNSDEQFF.

The chain couples TRBV15 to TRBJ2-5, with D unclear. Germline CDR1 is LNHNV and CDR2 is YYDKDF (reference sequence). The V end was cut by 0 bases, the J end by 2 bases, with 7 bases between. CDR3 length: 14 amino acids. The CDR3: CATSRDKRQETQYF. CDR3 nucleotide sequence: TGTGCCACCAGCAGAGATAAGAGGCAAGAGACCCAGTACTTC.

J is TRBJ2-1 and V is TRBV19; 9 bases fit TRBD2. In germline, CDR1 is LNHDA, CDR2 SQIVND (reference sequence). The V segment lost 3 bases and the J segment 6 bases; nucleotides outside the gene matches: 6. CDR3 length equals 15 residues. CDR3 protein: CASSIWRGGRNEQFF. The DNA for the CDR3 is TGTGCCAGTAGTATCTGGCGGGGGGGCCGCAATGAGCAGTTCTTC.

The genes are TRBV19 and TRBJ2-7; 12 nucleotides align to TRBD1. Trimming took 4 bases from V and 7 from J; bases not matched to a gene: 8. Germline V lookup: CDR1 LNHDA, CDR2 SQIVND (reference sequence). The CDR3 runs to 15 residues. Here the CDR3 reads CASSTPGQGAREQYF. CDR3 DNA: TGTGCCAGTAGTACGCCGGGACAGGGGGCGCGGGAGCAGTACTTC.

V and J are TRBV5-7 and TRBJ1-2, with D perhaps matching TRBD1 (6 bases). TRBV5-7 is an open reading frame whose function is uncertain. With 0 bases removed from V and 2 bases from J, the gap between germline ends came to 11 bases. The CDR3 extends over 15 amino acids. The DNA for the CDR3 is TGTGCCAGCAGCTTGGAGGGGACAATGAACTATGGCTACACCTTC. Amino acid sequence: CASSLEGTMNYGYTF.

The V call is TRBV6-4, the J call TRBJ2-2; TRBD2 might be the D (6 bases). Germline V gene lookup returns CDR1 MRHNA and CDR2 SNTAGT. This CDR3 comprises 14 residues. The V and J ends lost 10 bases and 4 bases respectively, with 16 bases between them. The CDR3 DNA follows: TGTGCCACAAGGAGGGCAGCATTCACCGGGGAGCTGTTTTTT. Translating it yields CATRRAAFTGELFF.

Written as DNA, the CDR3 is TGTGCCAGCAGCCCCCGACGAGGCACTGAAGCTTTCTTT. Its translation is CASSPRRGTEAFF. This rearrangement joins TRBV6-2 or TRBV6-3 to TRBJ1-1; the D is unclear. This CDR3 spans 13 amino acids. Trimming cost V 6 bases and J 4 bases, with 12 bases left between them. Germline assignment: CDR1 MNHEY and CDR2 SVGEGT.

J is TRBJ2-7 and V is TRBV28; 7 bases match TRBD1. V was clipped by 6 bases and J by 0 bases; unmatched bases: 8. This CDR3 has 15 residues. The germline gives CDR1 MDHEN, CDR2 SYDVKM. Here the CDR3 reads CASRRNRDSSYEQYV. The CDR3 bases are TGTGCCAGCAGACGCAACCGGGACAGCTCCTACGAGCAGTACGTC.

The count of this clone is one. The CDR3 loop reads CASSSTAGGNQPQHF. CDR3 bases: TGTGCCAGCAGCTCGACGGCAGGGGGTAATCAGCCCCAGCATTTT. This chain links TRBV11-2 with TRBJ1-5, with TRBD1 matching over 7 bases. The V gene end was trimmed by 4 bases and the J gene end by 4 bases; junction bases not matched to a gene: 7. Germline CDR1 is SGHAT and CDR2 is FQNNGV. The length of the CDR3 is 15 residues.

The V gene is TRBV4-1, the J gene TRBJ2-3; 9 bases agree with TRBD1. CDR1 and CDR2 (germline): MGHRA, YSYEKL. The CDR3 sequence is 15 residues long. Trimming took 4 bases from V and 3 from J; bases not matched to a gene: 5. The CDR3 is CASSPGQGWTDTQYF. As DNA, the CDR3 is TGCGCCAGCAGCCCCGGACAGGGGTGGACAGATACGCAGTATTTT.

The sample holds a few counts of this clone. The genes are TRBV7-8 and TRBJ2-7; no definite D call. Germline-derived CDR1 and CDR2 are SGHVS and FQNEAQ. This CDR3 is 12 amino acids long. V was cut by 5 bases and J by 1 base, with 6 bases left in between. In DNA, the CDR3 is TGTGCCAGCAGCCGCTTGTCCTACGAGCAGTACGTC. Residues: CASSRLSYEQYV.

The chain carries TRBV5-4 and TRBJ1-3, with D unresolved. Trimming pared 0 bases from V and 2 bases from J, leaving 18 bases between. Germline V gene sequence: CDR1 SGHNT, CDR2 YYREEE (reference sequence). The CDR3 extends over 18 amino acids. CDR3 amino acids: CASSLGVGGQRTGNTIYF. The DNA for the CDR3 is TGTGCCAGCAGCTTGGGGGTTGGCGGGCAGCGGACTGGAAACACCATATATTTT.

This clone was seen repeatedly, ten times or more. The chain joins TRBV9 to TRBJ1-3; possibly TRBD1 for D (5 bases). The CDR3 covers 14 residues. From germline, CDR1 is SGDLS and CDR2 YYNGEE. Trimming left V 1 base short and J 2 bases short, with 7 bases between. The CDR3 DNA reads as TGTGCCAGCAGCGTACAGGGCACTGGAAACACCATATATTTT. Protein: CASSVQGTGNTIYF.

This clone was counted a single time. The V gene is TRBV2, the J gene TRBJ2-1; a possible D gene is TRBD1 (7 bases). Looked up from germline, CDR1 is SNHLY and CDR2 is FYNNEI. V was pared by 8 bases and J by 10 bases, with 24 bases between. The CDR3 is 15 residues long. CDR3 DNA sequence: TGTGCCAGCTCCCGCGGAGGGGGCGCCTGGGGGGAGCAGTTCTTC. It is translated as CASSRGGGAWGEQFF.

The chain combines TRBV2 with TRBJ2-7; the match to TRBD1 covers 11 bases. V was pared by 2 bases and J by 4 bases, with 4 bases of the junction left unmatched. The CDR3 sequence is 15 residues long. Germline V CDR1 and CDR2: SNHLY, FYNNEI. The CDR3 is CASSERDRGLYEQYF. The CDR3 DNA follows: TGTGCCAGCAGTGAAAGGGACAGGGGGTTGTACGAGCAGTACTTC.